There are a few counts of the clone carrying this TCR beta chain. Other DNA sequences in the sample encode the same CDR3. This specimen belongs to a study of blood T cell repertoires in COVID-19. Overall study context: In each case, the material was cDNA or gDNA derived from T cells, B-cell-depleted T cells, or PBMCs.

In the source study's methods: Reference gene primers were amplified, and this amplification served to estimate nucleated cell counts. Sequenced by immunoSEQ multiplex PCR; TCRdb stores in-frame clones only, minus some. D and trimming come from the DNA, and the V and J calls and clone size come from that table. The data show 84,000 or so clones, 65% to 80% seen once. The source material was peripheral blood. The source of this sequence is a man aged 65 to 79 with acute or convalescent COVID-19.

The chain's CDR3 is CASSLRGNTEAFF. The CDR3 DNA follows: TGCGCCAGCAGCTTAAGAGGGAACACTGAAGCTTTCTTT. The chain has TRBV5-1 and TRBJ1-1, with D unresolved. CDR3 length: 13 residues. V lost 2 bases, J lost 1 base, and 6 bases lay in between. Germline V CDR1 and CDR2: SGHRS, YFSETQ.